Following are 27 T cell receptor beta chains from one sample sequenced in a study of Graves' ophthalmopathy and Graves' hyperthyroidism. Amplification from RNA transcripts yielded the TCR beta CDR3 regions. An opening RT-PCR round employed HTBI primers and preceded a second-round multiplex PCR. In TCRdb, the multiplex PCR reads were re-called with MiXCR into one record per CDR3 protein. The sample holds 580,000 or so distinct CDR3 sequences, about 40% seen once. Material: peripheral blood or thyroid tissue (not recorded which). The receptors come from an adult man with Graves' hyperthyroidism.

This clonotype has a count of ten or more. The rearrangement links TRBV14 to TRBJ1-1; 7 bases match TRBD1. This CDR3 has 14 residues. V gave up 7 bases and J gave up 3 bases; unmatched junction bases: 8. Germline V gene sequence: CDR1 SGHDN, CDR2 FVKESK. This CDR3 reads CASTLGTVHTEAFF. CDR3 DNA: TGTGCCAGCACCCTGGGGACAGTCCACACTGAAGCTTTCTTT.

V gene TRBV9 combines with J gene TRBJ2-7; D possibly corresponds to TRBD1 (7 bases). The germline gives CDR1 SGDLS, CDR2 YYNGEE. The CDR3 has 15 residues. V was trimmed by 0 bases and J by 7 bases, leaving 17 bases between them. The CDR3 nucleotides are TGTGCCAGCAGCGTAGGAGGGGGCGGGAAAAATGAGCAGTACTTC. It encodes CASSVGGGGKNEQYF. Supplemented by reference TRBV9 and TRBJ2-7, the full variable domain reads DSGVTQTPKHLITATGQRVTLRCSPRSGDLSVYWYQQSLDQGLQFLIQYYNGEERAKGNILERFSAQQFPDLHSELNLSSLELGDSALYFCASSVGGGGKNEQYFGPGTRLTVT.

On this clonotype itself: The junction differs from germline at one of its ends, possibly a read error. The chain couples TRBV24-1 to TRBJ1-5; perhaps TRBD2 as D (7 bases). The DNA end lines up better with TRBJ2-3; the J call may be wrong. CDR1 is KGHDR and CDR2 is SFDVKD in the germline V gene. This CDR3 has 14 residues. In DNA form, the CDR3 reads TGTGCCAGCAGTTCGGGGGGCGTTGGTCAGCCCCAGTATTTT. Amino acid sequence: CASSSGGVGQPQYF.

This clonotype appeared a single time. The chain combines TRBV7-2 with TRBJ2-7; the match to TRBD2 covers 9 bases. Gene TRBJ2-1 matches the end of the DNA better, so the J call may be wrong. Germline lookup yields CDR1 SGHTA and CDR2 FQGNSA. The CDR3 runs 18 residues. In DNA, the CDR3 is TGTGCCAGCACCCAAGCCGCTCTAGCGGGGTTGGCGTACAATGAGCAGTTCTTC. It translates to CASTQAALAGLAYNEQFF.

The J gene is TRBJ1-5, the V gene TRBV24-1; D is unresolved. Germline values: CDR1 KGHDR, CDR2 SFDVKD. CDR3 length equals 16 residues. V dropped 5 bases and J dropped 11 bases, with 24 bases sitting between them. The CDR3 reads CATSGNEGGKRETQHF. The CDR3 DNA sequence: TGTGCCACCAGTGGGAACGAAGGAGGGAAGAGAGAGACCCAGCATTTT.

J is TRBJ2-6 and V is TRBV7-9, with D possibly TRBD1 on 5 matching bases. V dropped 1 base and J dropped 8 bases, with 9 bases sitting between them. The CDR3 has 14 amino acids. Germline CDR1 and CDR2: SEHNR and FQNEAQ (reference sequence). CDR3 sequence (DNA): TGTGCCAGCAGCTTAGTAGCAGGGTCCAACGTCCTGACTTTC. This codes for CASSLVAGSNVLTF.

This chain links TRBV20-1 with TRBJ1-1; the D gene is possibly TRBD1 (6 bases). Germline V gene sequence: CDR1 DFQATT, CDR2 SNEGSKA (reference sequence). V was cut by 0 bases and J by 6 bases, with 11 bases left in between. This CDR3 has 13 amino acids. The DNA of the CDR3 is TGCAGTGCTAGAGATAGGGGGGCCTCTGAAGCTTTCTTT. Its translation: CSARDRGASEAFF.

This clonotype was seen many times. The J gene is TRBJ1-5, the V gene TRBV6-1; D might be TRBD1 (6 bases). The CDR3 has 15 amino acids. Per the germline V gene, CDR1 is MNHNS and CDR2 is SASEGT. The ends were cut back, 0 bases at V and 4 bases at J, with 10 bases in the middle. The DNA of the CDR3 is TGTGCCAGCAGTGAAGCGCTTAGGGGGAATCAGCCCCAGCATTTT. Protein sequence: CASSEALRGNQPQHF.

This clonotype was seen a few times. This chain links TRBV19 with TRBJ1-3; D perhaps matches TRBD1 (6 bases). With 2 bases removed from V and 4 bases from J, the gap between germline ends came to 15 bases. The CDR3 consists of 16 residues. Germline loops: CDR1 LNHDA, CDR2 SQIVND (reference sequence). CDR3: CASSIRGGASGNTIYF. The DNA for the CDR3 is TGTGCCAGTAGTATACGCGGGGGCGCGTCGGGAAACACCATATATTTT.

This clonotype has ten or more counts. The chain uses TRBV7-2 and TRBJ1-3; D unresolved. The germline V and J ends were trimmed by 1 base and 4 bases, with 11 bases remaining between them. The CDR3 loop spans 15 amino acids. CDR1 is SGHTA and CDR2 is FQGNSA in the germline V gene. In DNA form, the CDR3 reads TGTGCCAGCAGCTTAGGACGATCAGCAGGAAACACCATATATTTT. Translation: CASSLGRSAGNTIYF.

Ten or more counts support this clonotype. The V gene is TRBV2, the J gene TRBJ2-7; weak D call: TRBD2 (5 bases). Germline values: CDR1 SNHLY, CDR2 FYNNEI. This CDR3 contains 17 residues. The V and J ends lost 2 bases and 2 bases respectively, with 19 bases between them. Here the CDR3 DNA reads TGTGCCAGCAGTGAATCCGACTTGAGACTACCAACCTACGAGCAGTACTTC. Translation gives CASSESDLRLPTYEQYF.

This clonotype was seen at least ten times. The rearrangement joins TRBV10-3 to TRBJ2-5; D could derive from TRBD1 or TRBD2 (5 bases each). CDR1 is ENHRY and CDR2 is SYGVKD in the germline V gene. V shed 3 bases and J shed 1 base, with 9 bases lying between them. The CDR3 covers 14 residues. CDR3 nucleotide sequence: TGTGCCATCAGTGATGCAGGGACCCAAGAGACCCAGTACTTC. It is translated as CAISDAGTQETQYF.

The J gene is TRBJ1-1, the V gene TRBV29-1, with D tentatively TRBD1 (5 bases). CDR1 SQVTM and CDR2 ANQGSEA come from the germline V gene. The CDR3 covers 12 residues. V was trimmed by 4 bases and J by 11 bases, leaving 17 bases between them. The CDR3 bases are TGCAGCGTTGCAGGGTTTGGGACGGAGGCTTTCTTT. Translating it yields CSVAGFGTEAFF.

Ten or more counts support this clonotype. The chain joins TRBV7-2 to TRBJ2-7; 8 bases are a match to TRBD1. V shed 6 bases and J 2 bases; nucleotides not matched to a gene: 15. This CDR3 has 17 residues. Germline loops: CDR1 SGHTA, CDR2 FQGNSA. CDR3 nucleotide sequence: TGTGCCAGCAGACACAGCCCACAGGGGGTACAGACCTACGAGCAGTACTTC. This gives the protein CASRHSPQGVQTYEQYF.

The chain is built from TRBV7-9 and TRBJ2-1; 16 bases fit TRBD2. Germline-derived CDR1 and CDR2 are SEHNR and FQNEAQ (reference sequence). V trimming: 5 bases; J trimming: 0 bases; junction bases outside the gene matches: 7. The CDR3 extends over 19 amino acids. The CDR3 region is CASSLRGTSGRASYNEQFF. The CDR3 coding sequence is TGTGCCAGCAGCCTCAGGGGGACTAGCGGGAGGGCCTCCTACAATGAGCAGTTCTTC.

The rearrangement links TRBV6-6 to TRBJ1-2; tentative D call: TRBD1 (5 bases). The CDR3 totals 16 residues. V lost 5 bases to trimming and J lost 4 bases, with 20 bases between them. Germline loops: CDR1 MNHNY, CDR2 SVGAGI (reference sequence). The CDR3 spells CASSVPKSTGRYGYTF. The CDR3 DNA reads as TGTGCCAGCAGTGTCCCGAAAAGCACAGGTCGCTATGGCTACACCTTC.

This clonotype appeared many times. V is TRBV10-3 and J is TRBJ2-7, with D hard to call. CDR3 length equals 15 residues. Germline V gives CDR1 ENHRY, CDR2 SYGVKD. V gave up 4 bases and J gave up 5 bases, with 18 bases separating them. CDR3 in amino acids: CAISGRVSSDHEQYF. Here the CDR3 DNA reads TGTGCCATCAGTGGACGGGTCTCCTCGGACCACGAGCAGTACTTC.

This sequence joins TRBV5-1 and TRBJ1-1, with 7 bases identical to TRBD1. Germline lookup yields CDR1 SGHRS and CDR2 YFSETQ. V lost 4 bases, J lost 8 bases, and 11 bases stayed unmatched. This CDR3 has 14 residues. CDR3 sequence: CASSLRQGGYEAFF. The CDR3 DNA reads TGCGCCAGCAGCCTTAGACAGGGAGGGTACGAAGCTTTCTTT.

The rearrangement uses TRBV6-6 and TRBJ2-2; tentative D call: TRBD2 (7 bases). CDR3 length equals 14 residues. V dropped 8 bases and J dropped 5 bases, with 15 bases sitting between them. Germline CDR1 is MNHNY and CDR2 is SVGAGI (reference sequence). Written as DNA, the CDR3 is TGTGCCAGCCGAGGGGGGGCTAGTACCGGGGAGCTGTTTTTT. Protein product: CASRGGASTGELFF.

The CDR3 nucleotides read TGTGCCAGCAGTTTAGCCCTGGGGACAGCCCTTTATAGCAATCAGCCCCAGCATTTT. Protein sequence: CASSLALGTALYSNQPQHF. V gene TRBV12-3 or TRBV12-4 combines with J gene TRBJ1-5, with 7 bases that match TRBD1. With 0 bases clipped from V and 0 bases from J, the junction kept 11 bases outside the gene matches. The CDR3 consists of 19 residues.

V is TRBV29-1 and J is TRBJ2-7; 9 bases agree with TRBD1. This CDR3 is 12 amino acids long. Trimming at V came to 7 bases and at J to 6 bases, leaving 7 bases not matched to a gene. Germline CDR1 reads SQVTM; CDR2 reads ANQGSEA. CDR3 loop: CSGRTGALEQYF. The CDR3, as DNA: TGCAGCGGACGGACAGGGGCCCTCGAGCAGTACTTC.

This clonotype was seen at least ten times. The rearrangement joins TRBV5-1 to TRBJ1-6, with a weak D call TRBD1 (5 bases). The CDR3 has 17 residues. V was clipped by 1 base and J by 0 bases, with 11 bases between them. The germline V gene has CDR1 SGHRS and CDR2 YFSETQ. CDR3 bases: TGCGCCAGCAGCTTGAGGGGAGCAAACTCCTATAATTCACCCCTCCACTTT. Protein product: CASSLRGANSYNSPLHF.

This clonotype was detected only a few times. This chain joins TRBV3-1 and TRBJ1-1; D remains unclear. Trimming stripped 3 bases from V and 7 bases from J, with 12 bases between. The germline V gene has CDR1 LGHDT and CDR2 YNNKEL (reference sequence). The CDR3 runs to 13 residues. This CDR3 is CASSHLLGIEAFF. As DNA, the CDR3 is TGTGCCAGCAGCCATCTCCTGGGGATTGAAGCTTTCTTT.

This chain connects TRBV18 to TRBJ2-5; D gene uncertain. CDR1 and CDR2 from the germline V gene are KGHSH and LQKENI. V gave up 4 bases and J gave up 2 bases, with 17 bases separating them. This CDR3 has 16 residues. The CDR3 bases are TGTGCCAGCTCACTAGTAATAAGCGACGGACAAGAGACCCAGTACTTC. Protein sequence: CASSLVISDGQETQYF.

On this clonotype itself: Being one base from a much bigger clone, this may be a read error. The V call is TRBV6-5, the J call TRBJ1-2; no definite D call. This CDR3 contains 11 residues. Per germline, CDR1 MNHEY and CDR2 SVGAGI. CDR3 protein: CAGSYLYGYTF. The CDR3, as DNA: TGTGCCGGCAGTTATCTGTATGGCTACACCTTC.

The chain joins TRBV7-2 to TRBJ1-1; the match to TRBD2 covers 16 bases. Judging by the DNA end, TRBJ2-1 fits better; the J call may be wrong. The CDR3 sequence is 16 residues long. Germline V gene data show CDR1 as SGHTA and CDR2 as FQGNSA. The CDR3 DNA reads TGTGCCAGCAGCCCGGGACTAGCGGGAGGGCCGCTGAAGCAGTTCTTC. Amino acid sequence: CASSPGLAGGPLKQFF.

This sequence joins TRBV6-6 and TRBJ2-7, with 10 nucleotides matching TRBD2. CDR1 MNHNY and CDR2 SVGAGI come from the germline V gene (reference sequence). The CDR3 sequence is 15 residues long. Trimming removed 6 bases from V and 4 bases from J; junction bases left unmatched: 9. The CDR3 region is CASRRTSGRIYEQYF. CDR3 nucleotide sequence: TGTGCCAGCAGGAGGACTAGCGGCCGAATATACGAGCAGTACTTC.